This T cell receptor beta chain stems from a study of spatial heterogeneity in lung cancer. For the study at large: Detection consistently yielded more beta chains than alpha chains. As counted in raw reads, each unique TCR and UMI combination appeared more than ten times on average. Study observations and caveats: Compared with follow-up, resection was when ubiquitous expanded tumor TCRs appeared in blood more.

Time point of the sample: sample taken at primary tumor resection. Sequencing covered unsorted whole RNA taken from tumor, nontumor lung or frozen PBMC. The donors, approximately 66 patients with untreated early-stage non-small cell lung cancer, provided the samples. Germline V gene data show CDR1 as SGHRS and CDR2 as YFSETQ. The CDR3 sequence is 14 residues long. Trimming removed 0 bases from V and 8 bases from J, with 14 bases in between. A single record per CDR3 protein comes from TCRdb applying MiXCR to the 5' RACE reads. Of more than 6,500 distinct CDR3 sequences listed, 5% to 6.5% are singletons. This clonotype was recorded many times. No antigen is known for it.

The source was PBMCs, collected at surgery. The rearrangement links TRBV5-1 to TRBJ1-1; no reliable D call. This TCR was recovered from a male donor with early-stage non-small cell lung cancer. The CDR3 sequence: CASSLDHLSPEAFF. The DNA of the CDR3 is TGCGCCAGCAGCTTGGACCACCTCTCCCCGGAAGCTTTCTTT.